The subject of this entry is one TCR beta chain. What it recognizes is unknown. The repertoire was sequenced with immunoSEQ multiplex PCR; TCRdb's copy has only in-frame clones and lacks some. The sample lists around 150,000 clones, just over 90% seen once, with 0.55% to 0.8% in the top ten. Separation from the roughly 700-subject first cohort characterized the roughly 120-subject validation cohort, to which the donors belonged. This sample is drawn from a study of cytomegalovirus exposure and HLA in healthy donors. Study details: In a later analysis, it was reported that the roughly 120 validation repertoires had been produced on the same platform as the roughly 700 repertoires belonging to the first cohort.

Regarding the study as a whole: The investigators catalogued 150 or so TCR beta chains as cytomegalovirus-associated. Cytomegalovirus status was reportedly diagnosed by the classifier with high sensitivity and specificity.

This CDR3 has 15 residues. Deletions cut 0 bases from V and 12 bases from J, with 17 bases between. Germline loops: CDR1 KGHSH, CDR2 LQKENI. Source material: PBMCs. The V and J genes are TRBV18 and TRBJ1-4, with D perhaps matching TRBD1 (5 bases). The sequence derives from a man aged 18-30 years in good health and CMV-seronegative. The chain's CDR3 is CASSPPSVAGIELFF. The CDR3 DNA reads TGTGCCAGCTCACCACCGTCCGTCGCAGGGATAGAACTGTTTTTT.